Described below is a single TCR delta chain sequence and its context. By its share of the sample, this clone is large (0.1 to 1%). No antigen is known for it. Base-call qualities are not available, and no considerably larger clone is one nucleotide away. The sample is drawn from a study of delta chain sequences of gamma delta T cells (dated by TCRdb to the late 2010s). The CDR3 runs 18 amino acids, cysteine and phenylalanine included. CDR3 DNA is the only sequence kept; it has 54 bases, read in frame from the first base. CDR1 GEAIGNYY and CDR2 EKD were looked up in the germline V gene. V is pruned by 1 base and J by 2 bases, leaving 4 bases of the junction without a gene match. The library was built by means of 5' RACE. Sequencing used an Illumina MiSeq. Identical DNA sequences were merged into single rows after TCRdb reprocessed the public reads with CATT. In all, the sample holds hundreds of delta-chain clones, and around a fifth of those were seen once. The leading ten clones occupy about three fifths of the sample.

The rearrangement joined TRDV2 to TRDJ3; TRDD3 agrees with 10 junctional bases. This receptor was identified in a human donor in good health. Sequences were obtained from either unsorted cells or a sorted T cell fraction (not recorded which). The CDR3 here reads CACDTVGDTAWDTRQMFF. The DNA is TGTGCCTGTGACACTGTGGGGGATACTGCCTGGGACACCCGACAGATGTTTTTC.